This T cell receptor beta chain was identified during a study of blood T cell repertoires in COVID-19. Turning to the study itself: Samples taken during acute and convalescent COVID-19 were collected in the United States, Italy and Spain. PBMCs, B-cell-depleted T cells, or T cells were the source of the cDNA or gDNA that made up the material.

Original data processing: The assay estimated nucleated cells by amplifying reference gene primers. Using immunoSEQ multiplex PCR, the repertoire was profiled, and TCRdb retains in-frame clones only, with some absent. V, J and clone size derive from that table, while D and trimming were established from the DNA sequence. Of 45,000 to 55,000 clones listed, 80% to 90% are singletons. This TCR derives from a human donor in a cohort sampled during active COVID-19. The sample consisted of peripheral blood.

The CDR3 spells CASSLVVAQGNTEAFF. CDR3 DNA sequence: TGTGCCAGCAGCTTAGTAGTAGCACAGGGGAACACTGAAGCTTTCTTT. The chain carries TRBV7-2 and TRBJ1-1; TRBD1 is a possible D gene (6 bases). V was shortened by 1 base and J by 1 base, with 13 bases between the two germline ends. Looked up from germline, CDR1 is SGHTA and CDR2 is FQGNSA. The CDR3 is 16 amino acids.